Given below is one TCR beta chain in context. The antigen is not known. The CDR3 contains 16 residues. The V gene lost 1 base and the J gene lost 1 base, with 13 bases spanning the gap. Germline loops: CDR1 SGHTA, CDR2 FQGNSA. This sample was included in a study of T cell responses to AZD1222 COVID-19 vaccine. Findings and caveats of the study: Regions 160-218 and 743-854 held dominance among vaccine-associated CD4 TCRs, which spanned spike. Reports say nearly half of spike-specific TCRs go after unmutated variant regions. The breadth and depth of Spike-specific TCRs increased once two AZD1222 doses had been given.

Repertoires were generated with immunoSEQ multiplex PCR, while TCRdb's copy carries only in-frame clones and drops some. Counted here are around 120,000 clones, 92% occurring once; the ten biggest clones make up more than 13%. V usage is TRBV7-2 and J usage is TRBJ1-1; D might be TRBD1 (5 bases). The receptor was isolated from an adult in good health. The sequencing here drew on peripheral blood, taken on day 0 of AZD1222 vaccination. The CDR3 sequence is CASSLGHLQGNTEAFF. CDR3 nucleotides: TGTGCCAGCAGCTTAGGGCACCTCCAGGGGAACACTGAAGCTTTCTTT.